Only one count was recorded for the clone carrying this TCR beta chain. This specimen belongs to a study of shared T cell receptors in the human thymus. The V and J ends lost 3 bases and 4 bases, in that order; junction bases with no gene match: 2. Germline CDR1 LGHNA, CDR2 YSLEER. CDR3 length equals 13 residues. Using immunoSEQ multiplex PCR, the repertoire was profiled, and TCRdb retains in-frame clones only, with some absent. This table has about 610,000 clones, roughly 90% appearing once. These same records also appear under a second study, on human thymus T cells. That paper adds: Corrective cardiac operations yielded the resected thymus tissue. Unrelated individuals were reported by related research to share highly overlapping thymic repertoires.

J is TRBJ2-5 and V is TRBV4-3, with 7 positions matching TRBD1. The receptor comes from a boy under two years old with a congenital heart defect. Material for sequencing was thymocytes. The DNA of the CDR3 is TGCGCCAGCAGCCAGCAGGGGGTAGAGACCCAGTACTTC. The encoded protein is CASSQQGVETQYF.